The entry that follows covers one T cell receptor beta chain sequence. Generated by immunoSEQ multiplex PCR, the TCRdb table keeps only in-frame clones and is missing some. This table holds about 120,000 clones, approximately 88% found once. These data belong to a study of T cell responses to AZD1222 COVID-19 vaccine. This CDR3 comprises 16 residues. Germline trimming cut 4 bases from V and 4 bases from J; bases unmatched to any gene: 10. Germline CDR1 and CDR2: SGDLS and YYNGEE. This chain uses TRBV9 with TRBJ2-2; TRBD2 matches at 7 bases. This specimen consisted of peripheral blood, obtained on day 0 of AZD1222 vaccination. The TCR originated in an adult in good health. This chain's CDR3 is CASSSGGWGPTGELFF. In DNA, the CDR3 is TGTGCCAGCAGCTCGGGAGGCTGGGGACCCACCGGGGAGCTGTTTTTT.